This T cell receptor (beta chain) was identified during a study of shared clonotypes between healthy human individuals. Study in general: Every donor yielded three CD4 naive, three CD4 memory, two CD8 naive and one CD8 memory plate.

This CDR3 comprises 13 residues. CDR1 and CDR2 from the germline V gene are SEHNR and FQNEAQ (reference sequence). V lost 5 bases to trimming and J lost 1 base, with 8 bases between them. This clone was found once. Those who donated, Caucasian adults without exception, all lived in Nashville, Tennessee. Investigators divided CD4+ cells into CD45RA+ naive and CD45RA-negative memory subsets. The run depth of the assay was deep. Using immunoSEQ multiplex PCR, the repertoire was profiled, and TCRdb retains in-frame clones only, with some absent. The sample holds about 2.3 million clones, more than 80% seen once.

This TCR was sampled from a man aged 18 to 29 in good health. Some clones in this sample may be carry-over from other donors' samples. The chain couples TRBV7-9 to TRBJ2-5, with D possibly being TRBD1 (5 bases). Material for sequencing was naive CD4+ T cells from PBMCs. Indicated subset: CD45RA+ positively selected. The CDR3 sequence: CASSRQSQETQYF. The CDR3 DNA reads TGTGCCAGCAGCCGACAGAGCCAAGAGACCCAGTACTTC.